This T cell receptor beta chain comes out of a study of T cells in localized non-small cell lung cancer. Study findings and constraints: Elevated circulating T cell density in blood was associated with longer overall survival.

On this clone itself: What it binds is unknown.

Germline-derived CDR1 and CDR2 are SQVTM and ANQGSEA. The CDR3 covers 17 residues. Germline trimming cut 1 base from V and 3 bases from J; bases unmatched to any gene: 8. Clones were sequenced by immunoSEQ multiplex PCR, and TCRdb holds only the in-frame ones, with some missing. Of 13,000 or so clones detected, about 82% appear once; the ten largest clones hold roughly 60%. The TCR sequence derives from a male donor aged 60 or over with stage III lung adenocarcinoma. This rearrangement joins TRBV29-1 to TRBJ2-3; TRBD1 agrees at 12 bases. The sample consisted of peripheral blood, taken before any cancer treatment. CDR3 DNA sequence: TGCAGCGTTGAAGGCTATGTGGGACAGGGGGCAACAGATACGCAGTATTTT. Its translation is CSVEGYVGQGATDTQYF.